This T cell receptor beta chain was obtained from a study of human T cells and chemical hapten exposure. For the study at large: Alopecia areata, totalis or universalis affected patients who were mostly female. General study findings and limits: Given that the donors had alopecia, their immune response may differ from that seen in healthy people.

Time point: patch test 1, 2 weeks after DPC sensitization. As for treatment: therapeutic diphenylcyclopropenone sensitization with weekly scalp DPC. One entry per CDR3 protein, called by TCRdb with MiXCR from the RACE reads. The sample shows 300,000 to 450,000 distinct CDR3 sequences, around 4.8% of them seen only once. CDR1 and CDR2 (germline): SGHTA, FQGNSA. V lost 0 bases to trimming and J lost 7 bases, with 16 bases between them. The CDR3 extends over 16 amino acids. This clonotype was found a few times. Its antigen is unknown. Specimen: whole blood, collected in connection with sensitization to the hapten diphenylcyclopropenone (DPC). This TCR derives from a woman in her fifties or sixties with alopecia areata. Some clones in this sample may be carry-over from other donors' samples. The rearrangement uses TRBV7-2 and TRBJ1-5; D is perhaps TRBD1 (6 bases). CDR3 loop: CASSLARSGTRQPQHF. The CDR3 DNA is TGTGCCAGCAGCTTAGCTAGGAGCGGGACACGACAGCCCCAGCATTTT. The full variable domain, completed using reference TRBV7-2 and TRBJ1-5, is GAGVSQSPSNKVTEKGKDVELRCDPISGHTALYWYRQSLGQGLEFLIYFQGNSAPDKSGLPSDRFSAERTGGSVSTLTIQRTQQEDSAVYLCASSLARSGTRQPQHFGDGTRLSIL.